This is a list of T cell receptor beta chains from one sample in a study of T cell repertoires in cytomegalovirus infection. One entry per CDR3 protein results from TCRdb running MiXCR on the reads. The data show more than 35,000 distinct CDR3 sequences, about 48% seen once. These receptors lack a known antigen. The input for sequencing was CD8+ T cells from cultured PBMCs, taken from culture after CMV antigen stimulation. Receptors were obtained from a human donor in good health (CMV status not recorded). Some clones in this sample may be carry-over from other donors' samples. Both conserved end residues are part of each CDR3. The D gene is left open where the match is weak. Not all rows give a size; the values are once, few, many and, for expanded clones, a class.

CDR3 length,V gene,J gene,clone size,D gene,CDR3 protein,CDR3 DNA
15,TRBV30,TRBJ1-1,NA,NA,CAWSVDVWVRSEAFF,TGTGCCTGGAGTGTCGACGTTTGGGTTCGCTCTGAAGCTTTCTTT
12,TRBV7-6,TRBJ2-3,NA,NA,CASSAPLDTQYF,TGTGCCAGCAGCGCCCCCCTAGATACGCAGTATTTT
17,TRBV3-1,TRBJ1-4,NA,NA,CASSQTWTFGYNEKLFF,TGTGCCAGCAGCCAAACCTGGACCTTCGGTTATAATGAAAAACTGTTTTTT
16,TRBV7-9,TRBJ2-1,few,TRBD2,CASSLTSGRLYNEQFF,TGTGCCAGCAGCTTGACTAGCGGGAGGCTCTACAATGAGCAGTTCTTC
15,TRBV7-8,TRBJ1-1,NA,NA,CASSLAVGGNTEAFF,TGTGCCAGCAGCTTGGCCGTCGGGGGCAACACTGAAGCTTTCTTT
17,TRBV7-6,TRBJ2-2,NA,TRBD2,CASTSVSGSGGTGELFF,TGTGCCAGCACCTCGGTTTCGGGTAGCGGGGGGACCGGGGAGCTGTTTTTT
15,TRBV7-9,TRBJ1-1,few,TRBD1,CASSFFSGGNTEAFF,TGTGCCAGCAGCTTTTTTTCAGGGGGGAACACTGAAGCTTTCTTT
13,TRBV27,TRBJ2-1,NA,NA,CASSPGAYNEQFF,TGTGCCAGCAGCCCCGGGGCTTACAATGAGCAGTTCTTC
15,TRBV7-2,TRBJ2-5,few,TRBD2,CASSLEGGRLETQYF,TGTGCCAGCAGCTTGGAGGGAGGGCGGCTAGAGACCCAGTACTTC
14,TRBV7-2,TRBJ1-5,NA,NA,CASSLSASNQPQHF,TGTGCCAGCAGCCTTAGTGCCAGCAATCAGCCCCAGCATTTT
18,TRBV7-9,TRBJ2-1,few,TRBD2,CASSSLEATSGSRDEQFF,TGTGCCAGCAGCTCATTAGAGGCGACTAGCGGGAGCCGCGATGAGCAGTTCTTC
13,TRBV6-1,TRBJ2-7,NA,NA,CASSEQGVPEQYF,TGTGCCAGCAGTGAACAGGGAGTCCCCGAGCAGTACTTC
15,TRBV7-2,TRBJ2-1,few,TRBD2,CASSHSSGAYNEQFF,TGTGCCAGCAGCCATTCTAGCGGGGCCTACAATGAGCAGTTCTTC
14,TRBV7-2,TRBJ2-1,NA,NA,CASSLVRGGHEQFF,TGTGCCAGCAGCTTAGTACGAGGGGGGCATGAGCAGTTCTTC
16,TRBV27,TRBJ1-2,NA,NA,CASSLSSGDVPYGYTF,TGTGCCAGCAGTTTATCATCGGGGGATGTCCCCTATGGCTACACCTTC
18,TRBV11-2,TRBJ1-5,NA,NA,CASSLDYRGAKDNQPQHF,TGTGCCAGCAGCTTAGATTACCGGGGGGCAAAGGACAATCAGCCCCAGCATTTT
16,TRBV6-5,TRBJ1-1,NA,NA,CASSPAPGPLNTEAFF,TGTGCCAGCAGTCCAGCGCCGGGCCCCTTGAACACTGAAGCTTTCTTT
15,TRBV7-8,TRBJ2-3,many,TRBD2,CASSSPAGVEDTQYF,TGTGCCAGCAGCTCCCCAGCGGGAGTGGAAGATACGCAGTATTTT
15,TRBV7-6,TRBJ2-2,few,TRBD1,CASSYRTGENGELFF,TGTGCCAGCAGTTACCGGACAGGGGAAAACGGGGAGCTGTTTTTT
15,TRBV7-9,TRBJ2-7,NA,NA,CASSLYQGLSYEQYF,TGTGCCAGCAGCTTATACCAGGGACTTTCCTACGAGCAGTACTTC
15,TRBV6-6,TRBJ2-2,NA,NA,CASSPGTLNTGELFF,TGTGCCAGCAGTCCTGGGACATTGAACACCGGGGAGCTGTTTTTT
17,TRBV6-1,TRBJ1-1,few,NA,CASRRGTSKRGDTEAFF,TGTGCCAGCAGGCGAGGGACCTCGAAACGGGGGGACACTGAAGCTTTCTTT
12,TRBV3-1,TRBJ2-7,NA,NA,CASGLLMNEQYF,TGTGCCAGCGGTTTGTTGATGAACGAGCAGTACTTC
18,TRBV7-4,TRBJ2-3,NA,TRBD2,CASSLRPPAGGRTDTQYF,TGTGCCAGCAGCTTAAGACCCCCAGCGGGAGGCCGCACAGATACGCAGTATTTT
14,TRBV27,TRBJ2-7,NA,NA,CASSSPASGNEQYF,TGTGCCAGTTCGTCTCCGGCCTCTGGAAACGAGCAGTACTTC
16,TRBV6-4,TRBJ1-1,NA,TRBD1,CASSAAGGFLSSEAFF,TGTGCCAGCAGTGCGGCAGGGGGCTTTCTATCTTCTGAAGCTTTCTTT
13,TRBV27,TRBJ2-1,NA,NA,CASSQDTYNEQFF,TGTGCCAGCAGTCAGGACACCTACAATGAGCAGTTCTTC
17,TRBV10-3,TRBJ1-2,NA,TRBD1,CDINSGTGGSQGYGYTF,TGTGACATCAATTCCGGGACAGGGGGCAGTCAGGGCTATGGCTACACCTTC
12,TRBV7-9,TRBJ2-7,few,NA,CASSAGDGEQYF,TGTGCCAGCAGTGCGGGTGACGGCGAGCAGTACTTC
17,TRBV4-1,TRBJ1-1,NA,NA,CASSQARLFAVNTEAFF,TGCGCCAGCAGCCAGGCCCGTTTGTTCGCGGTGAACACTGAAGCTTTCTTT
15,TRBV5-1,TRBJ2-7,NA,TRBD1,CASSLGTGDLYEQYF,TGCGCCAGCAGCTTGGGGACAGGTGACTTGTACGAGCAGTACTTC
15,TRBV5-1,TRBJ2-7,few,TRBD2,CASSLWDSGSYEQYF,TGCGCCAGCAGCTTGTGGGATAGCGGGAGCTACGAGCAGTACTTC
14,TRBV2,TRBJ2-7,few,NA,CASSEGQFSYEQYF,TGTGCCAGCAGTGAAGGACAGTTCTCCTACGAGCAGTACTTC
17,TRBV4-2,TRBJ2-7,few,TRBD2,CASSHVRAGVESYEQYF,TGTGCCAGCAGCCACGTTAGAGCGGGAGTAGAGTCTTACGAGCAGTACTTC
13,TRBV4-1,TRBJ2-1,NA,TRBD1,CASSQGQKNEQFF,TGTGCCAGCAGCCAGGGACAGAAGAATGAGCAGTTCTTC
16,TRBV9,TRBJ2-2,NA,TRBD1,CASSLSRQGRGGELFF,TGTGCCAGCAGCCTCTCACGACAGGGGCGGGGCGGGGAGCTGTTTTTT
14,TRBV2,TRBJ2-7,NA,NA,CASSPPILSYEQYF,TGTGCCAGCAGTCCCCCGATCCTCTCCTACGAGCAGTACTTC
15,TRBV4-2,TRBJ2-7,many,TRBD1,CASSDGQGRTYEQYF,TGTGCCAGCAGCGACGGACAGGGGCGAACCTACGAGCAGTACTTC
12,TRBV6-1,TRBJ1-2,few,NA,CASSPGLYGYTF,TGTGCCAGCAGTCCAGGCCTCTATGGCTACACCTTC
15,TRBV7-2,TRBJ2-7,few,NA,CASSRAEIFPYEQYF,TGTGCCAGCAGCCGAGCAGAAATTTTTCCCTACGAGCAGTACTTC
11,TRBV19,TRBJ2-7,few,NA,CASSIGNEQYF,TGTGCCAGTAGTATCGGTAACGAGCAGTACTTC
14,TRBV28,TRBJ1-4,NA,NA,CASSLRGRGEKLFF,TGTGCCAGCAGTTTAAGGGGACGAGGGGAAAAACTGTTTTTT
13,TRBV2,TRBJ2-1,NA,NA,CASSDRPDNEQFF,TGTGCCAGCAGTGATAGGCCGGACAATGAGCAGTTCTTC
17,TRBV28,TRBJ1-2,NA,TRBD1,CASSGRVLRTGFYGYTF,TGTGCCAGCAGCGGTCGCGTCCTGAGGACAGGGTTCTATGGCTACACCTTC
15,TRBV7-3,TRBJ1-2,NA,NA,CASSLRVPFNYGYTF,TGTGCCAGCAGCTTAAGAGTCCCCTTTAACTATGGCTACACCTTC
15,TRBV7-3,TRBJ2-1,NA,NA,CASSLGLGEYNEQFF,TGTGCCAGCAGCTTAGGATTGGGAGAATACAATGAGCAGTTCTTC
13,TRBV5-5,TRBJ2-7,NA,NA,CASSFDRKREQYF,TGTGCCAGCAGCTTTGACAGGAAACGCGAGCAGTACTTC
13,TRBV7-6,TRBJ2-7,few,NA,CASSFQREDEQYF,TGTGCCAGCAGCTTCCAGCGAGAGGACGAGCAGTACTTC
16,TRBV7-3,TRBJ2-1,NA,TRBD1,CASSLTPGQGRNEQFF,TGTGCCAGCAGCTTAACCCCAGGACAGGGGAGGAATGAGCAGTTCTTC
19,TRBV15,TRBJ2-3,few,NA,CATSSGPIITGPHMDTQYF,TGTGCCACCAGCTCGGGACCTATTATTACAGGGCCACATATGGATACGCAGTATTTT
17,TRBV19,TRBJ1-2,NA,NA,CASRSGTVREVGYGYTF,TGTGCCAGTAGGTCCGGAACGGTGAGAGAAGTTGGCTATGGCTACACCTTC